This TCR beta chain was documented in a study of response to subunit inactivated influenza vaccine. Whole-study findings and limits: The authors suggested that every seasonal influenza vaccination recruits few new T cells.

TCRdb passed the RT-PCR reads through MiXCR, listing each CDR3 protein once. This table has about 520,000 distinct CDR3 sequences, 6.5% to 8% appearing once. There are 13 residues in the CDR3. Trimming removed 7 bases from V and 8 bases from J; junction bases left unmatched: 13. The germline CDR1 and CDR2 sequences are SQVTM and ANQGSEA. This clonotype was detected a few times. Its cognate antigen is unknown. The material was PBMCs from blood, obtained around 25 months after vaccination. This chain uses TRBV29-1 with TRBJ1-2; 7 positions agree with TRBD1. The sequence was collected from a man in his fifties or sixties who received an inactivated influenza vaccine. In DNA, the CDR3 is TGCAGCGCTGGGGACAGAACAACAGCGGGCTACACCTTC. Its translation: CSAGDRTTAGYTF.